The 19 T cell receptor beta chains in this list originate from one sample, sequenced in a study of molecular identifiers for immune sequencing clone quantification. TCRdb processed the PCR reads anew with MiXCR; each CDR3 protein has one entry. The data show 600,000 to 650,000 distinct CDR3 sequences, with nearly 20% seen just once and roughly 0.9% held by the top ten. The sample taken for sequencing was naive CD8+ T cells from blood, with Jurkat cell RNA spiked in. The subset was: FACS-sorted CD8+CD4-CCR7+CD45RA+ naive T cells. The receptors stem from a human donor in good health. Some libraries in this study had Jurkat cell RNA spiked in.

In its sample, this clonotype was seen a few times. The chain recombines TRBV27 with TRBJ2-7, with D unclear. CDR1 and CDR2 (germline): MNHEY, SMNVEV (reference sequence). This CDR3 region has 13 residues. Trimming pared 2 bases from V and 9 bases from J, leaving 14 bases between. The CDR3 spells CASSLAADVGQYF. As DNA, the CDR3 is TGTGCCAGCAGTTTAGCGGCGGACGTTGGGCAGTACTTC.

The J gene is TRBJ1-2, the V gene TRBV5-1, with D hard to call. Germline V gene sequence: CDR1 SGHRS, CDR2 YFSETQ. The germline V and J ends were trimmed by 0 bases and 4 bases, with 10 bases remaining between them. The length of the CDR3 is 14 residues. CDR3 residues: CASSLAGDPYGYTF. The DNA of the CDR3 is TGCGCCAGCAGCTTGGCCGGAGATCCCTATGGCTACACCTTC.

Points on this clonotype: An end of the junction differs from the germline gene, which may be a read error. The rearrangement links TRBV9 to TRBJ2-2; 9 bases line up with TRBD1. The length of the CDR3 is 15 residues. Germline V CDR1 and CDR2: SGDLS, YYNGEE. As DNA, the CDR3 is TGTGCCAGCAGCGTTACAGGGGGCGCGGGCGGGGAGCAGTTTTTT. It codes for CASSVTGGAGGEQFF.

This clonotype was found many times. The chain joins TRBV7-2 to TRBJ2-1; D is uncertain. Trimming shortened V by 5 bases and J by 8 bases, and 13 bases separated the two germline ends. CDR3 length equals 13 residues. The germline V gene has CDR1 SGHTA and CDR2 FQGNSA. The CDR3 here is CASSPDDGDEQFF. CDR3 DNA sequence: TGTGCCAGCAGCCCCGACGATGGCGATGAGCAGTTCTTC.

About this clonotype itself: This could be a read error, since a much larger clone is one nucleotide away. This chain links TRBV27 with TRBJ2-7; D gene ambiguous. The V gene lost 5 bases and the J gene lost 2 bases, with 13 bases spanning the gap. This CDR3 contains 14 residues. Germline V gives CDR1 MNHEY, CDR2 SMNVEV (reference sequence). CDR3 loop: CASSMTRTPYEQYF. CDR3 DNA: TGTGCCAGCAGTATGACCAGGACCCCCTACGAGCAGTACTTC.

This clonotype was counted many times. V usage is TRBV28 and J usage is TRBJ2-3; no clear D. The V gene's germline CDR1 is MDHEN and CDR2 SYDVKM. The CDR3 consists of 16 residues. The ends were cut back, 5 bases at V and 2 bases at J, with 17 bases in the middle. The CDR3 nucleotides are TGTGCCAGCAGTGGTCCTCGTCGCCACCCCACAGATACGCAGTATTTT. It codes for CASSGPRRHPTDTQYF.

This clonotype was observed a handful of times. V and J are TRBV6-1 and TRBJ1-5; 8 bases match TRBD1. CDR3 length: 16 residues. The V gene's germline CDR1 is MNHNS and CDR2 SASEGT. The V segment lost 6 bases and the J segment 3 bases; nucleotides outside the gene matches: 10. The CDR3: CASRIWTGSNNQPQHF. CDR3 coding DNA: TGTGCCAGCAGAATTTGGACAGGGTCAAACAATCAGCCCCAGCATTTT.

This clonotype showed up just a few times. This chain uses TRBV2 with TRBJ2-2; possible D gene TRBD1, 5 bases. The V gene lost 10 bases and the J gene lost 3 bases, with 15 bases spanning the gap. CDR1 and CDR2 from the germline V gene are SNHLY and FYNNEI. This CDR3 is 14 amino acids long. This CDR3 reads CATRQDTDTGELFF. CDR3 coding DNA: TGTGCCACTAGGCAGGACACGGACACCGGGGAGCTGTTTTTT.

This clonotype has a handful of counts. CDR3 region: CASSVGQATSYEQYF. The CDR3, as DNA: TGTGCCAGCAGCGTGGGACAGGCAACCTCCTACGAGCAGTACTTC. This sequence joins TRBV9 and TRBJ2-7, with 8 bases aligning to TRBD1. The CDR3 is made up of 15 amino acids. Germline V lookup: CDR1 SGDLS, CDR2 YYNGEE. V was clipped by 2 bases and J by 0 bases; unmatched bases: 4.

This clonotype was recorded at least ten times. The chain uses TRBV9 and TRBJ1-4; D unresolved. The germline V gene has CDR1 SGDLS and CDR2 YYNGEE. V was clipped by 1 base and J by 4 bases, with 8 bases between them. This CDR3 comprises 14 residues. CDR3 sequence reads: CASSVSEINEKLFF. The DNA for the CDR3 is TGTGCCAGCAGCGTATCAGAGATTAATGAAAAACTGTTTTTT. The full variable domain, in which reference TRBV9 and TRBJ1-4 provide the parts outside the CDR3, is DSGVTQTPKHLITATGQRVTLRCSPRSGDLSVYWYQQSLDQGLQFLIQYYNGEERAKGNILERFSAQQFPDLHSELNLSSLELGDSALYFCASSVSEINEKLFFGSGTQLSVL.

This clonotype came up many times. The V gene is TRBV9, the J gene TRBJ1-1; D remains ambiguous. This CDR3 comprises 15 residues. Per germline, CDR1 SGDLS and CDR2 YYNGEE. V lost 0 bases, J lost 0 bases, and 9 bases lay in between. The CDR3 DNA is TGTGCCAGCAGCGTAGTGTCACCGCTGAACACTGAAGCTTTCTTT. The encoded protein is CASSVVSPLNTEAFF.

This clonotype was observed many times. V and J are TRBV12-3 or TRBV12-4 and TRBJ2-4; the D is unclear. Trimming stripped 3 bases from V and 1 base from J, with 4 bases between. The length of the CDR3 is 13 residues. As DNA, the CDR3 is TGTGCCAGCAGTTTCCCGGCCAAAAACATTCAGTACTTC. Residues: CASSFPAKNIQYF.

This clonotype turned up a few times. The rearrangement joins TRBV11-2 to TRBJ1-5, with D unresolved. Germline-derived CDR1 and CDR2 are SGHAT and FQNNGV. Trimming shortened V by 4 bases and J by 2 bases, and 18 bases separated the two germline ends. There are 17 residues in the CDR3. Here the CDR3 reads CASSSRPGGYGNQPQHF. The CDR3 bases are TGTGCCAGCAGCTCGCGGCCCGGAGGATATGGCAATCAGCCCCAGCATTTT.

Note on this clonotype: Since a much larger clone is just one base distant, this may be a read error. This chain connects TRBV24-1 to TRBJ2-2; D may be TRBD2 (5 bases). CDR1 is KGHDR and CDR2 is SFDVKD in the germline V gene. Deletions cut 10 bases from V and 6 bases from J, with 14 bases between. This CDR3 has 13 amino acids. Written as DNA, the CDR3 is TGTGCCACTCGGAGAGGGTTCGCCGGGGAGCTGTTTTTT. It translates to CATRRGFAGELFF.

This clonotype was counted between two and nine times. This sequence may be a read error, since a much larger clone differs from it by one base. V usage is TRBV7-9 and J usage is TRBJ2-4; 10 bases match TRBD2. CDR3 length: 20 residues. Germline lookup yields CDR1 SEHNR and CDR2 FQNEAQ (reference sequence). The CDR3 sequence: CAGSLALYTSGTKFKNIQYF. DNA for the CDR3: TGTGCCGGCAGCTTAGCGCTTTATACTAGCGGGACTAAATTCAAAAACATTCAGTACTTC.

This clonotype was seen at least ten times. V gene TRBV12-3 or TRBV12-4 combines with J gene TRBJ2-5; possibly TRBD2 for D (5 bases). Trimming pared 5 bases from V and 4 bases from J, leaving 11 bases between. The CDR3 has 13 residues. CDR3 sequence: CASSIWTGETQYF. The DNA for the CDR3 is TGTGCCAGCAGTATATGGACTGGAGAGACCCAGTACTTC.

This clonotype was seen only a few times. V gene TRBV18 combines with J gene TRBJ2-5; D call uncertain. Trimming took off 2 bases at V and 0 bases at J, with 16 bases between the two ends. Germline V gene data show CDR1 as KGHSH and CDR2 as LQKENI. The CDR3 loop spans 17 amino acids. The CDR3 DNA follows: TGTGCCAGCTCACCAACCCTGGCAGAAACCTACCAAGAGACCCAGTACTTC. This translates into CASSPTLAETYQETQYF. The variable domain in full, completed from reference TRBV18 and TRBJ2-5, reads NAGVMQNPRHLVRRRGQEARLRCSPMKGHSHVYWYRQLPEEGLKFMVYLQKENIIDESGMPKERFSAEFPKEGPSILRIQQVVRGDSAAYFCASSPTLAETYQETQYFGPGTRLLVL.

This clonotype was recorded at least ten times. The rearrangement joins TRBV9 to TRBJ2-3; TRBD1 might be the D (6 bases). Trimming removed 4 bases at V and 0 bases at J, with 15 bases between. Germline V CDR1 and CDR2: SGDLS, YYNGEE. The CDR3 totals 16 residues. The CDR3 region is CASSPKDRPSTDTQYF. The DNA of the CDR3 is TGTGCCAGCAGCCCTAAGGACAGACCTAGCACAGATACGCAGTATTTT.

This clonotype was seen many times. Sequence at one end of the junction differs from germline and may be a read error. The gene calls are TRBV5-4 and TRBJ1-1; D is undetermined. The CDR3 is 14 amino acids. Germline-derived CDR1 and CDR2 are SGHNT and YYREEE (reference sequence). The CDR3 here is CASSKGWGDPDAFF. The CDR3 DNA sequence: TGTGCCAGCAGCAAAGGTTGGGGAGACCCTGATGCTTTCTTT.